The clone carrying this T cell receptor beta chain was detected once. The antigen remains unidentified. Trimming shortened V by 5 bases and J by 5 bases, and 9 bases separated the two germline ends. Germline CDR1 reads SEHNR; CDR2 reads FQNEAQ (reference sequence). The CDR3 sequence is 12 residues long. Held in samples before DNA extraction were roughly 1-10 million cryopreserved PBMC. Version v3.0 of the immunoSEQ assay was performed at survey level. Measured with immunoSEQ multiplex PCR; TCRdb has only the in-frame clones, and not every one. The sample lists about 29,000 clones, around nine tenths occurring once. The data belong to a study of long-term antiretroviral therapy in people with HIV. General study findings and limits: Clones expanded before ART dominated the repertoire at all time points. Compared with controls, HIV repertoires showed narrower CDR3 length ranges.

The TCR comes from a woman aged 18-29 years with HIV. Here the sequenced sample was unsorted PBMCs, taken 0.5 years after starting antiretroviral therapy. This chain connects TRBV7-9 to TRBJ1-2; possible D gene TRBD1, 5 bases. The CDR3, as DNA: TGTGCCAGCAGCGGGGACCTATATGGCTACACCTTC. Its translation: CASSGDLYGYTF.